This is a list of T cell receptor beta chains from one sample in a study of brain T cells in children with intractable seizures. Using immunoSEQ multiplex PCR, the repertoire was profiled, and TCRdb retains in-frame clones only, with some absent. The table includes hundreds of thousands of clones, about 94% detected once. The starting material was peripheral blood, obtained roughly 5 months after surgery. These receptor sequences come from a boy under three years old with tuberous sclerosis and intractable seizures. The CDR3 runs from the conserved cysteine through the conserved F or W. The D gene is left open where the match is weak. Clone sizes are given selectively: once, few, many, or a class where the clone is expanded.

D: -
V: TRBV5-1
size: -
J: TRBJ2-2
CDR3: CASSLGPMGTGELFF
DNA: TGCGCCAGCAGCTTAGGACCGATGGGCACCGGGGAGCTGTTTTTT

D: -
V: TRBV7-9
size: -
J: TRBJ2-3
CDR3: CASSLEQQGTDTQYF
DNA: TGTGCCAGCAGCTTAGAGCAGCAAGGTACAGATACGCAGTATTTT

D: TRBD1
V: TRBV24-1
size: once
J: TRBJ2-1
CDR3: CATSGGTGNFYEQFF
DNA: TGTGCCACCAGTGGCGGGACAGGGAATTTCTATGAGCAGTTCTTC

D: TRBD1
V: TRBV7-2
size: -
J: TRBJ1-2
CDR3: CASSSPLAQGLNGYTF
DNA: TGTGCCAGCAGCTCCCCCCTGGCACAGGGGTTAAATGGCTACACCTTC

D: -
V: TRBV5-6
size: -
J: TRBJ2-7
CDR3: CASSLEAGPYEQYF
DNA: TGTGCCAGCAGCTTGGAGGCAGGGCCCTACGAGCAGTACTTC

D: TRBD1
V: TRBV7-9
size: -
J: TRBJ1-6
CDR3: CASNNVGTGGNSPLHF
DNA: TGTGCCAGCAACAACGTAGGGACAGGGGGTAATTCACCCCTCCACTTT

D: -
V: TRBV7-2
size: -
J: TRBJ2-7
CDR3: CASSLVSGDPYEQYF
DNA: TGTGCCAGCAGCTTAGTGTCGGGGGATCCCTACGAGCAGTACTTC

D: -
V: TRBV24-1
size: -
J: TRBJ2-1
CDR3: CATSDFVQGYNEQFF
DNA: TGTGCCACCAGTGATTTCGTGCAGGGGTACAATGAGCAGTTCTTC

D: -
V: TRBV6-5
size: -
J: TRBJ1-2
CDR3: CAAGVANYGYTF
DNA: TGTGCCGCAGGGGTAGCTAACTATGGCTACACCTTC

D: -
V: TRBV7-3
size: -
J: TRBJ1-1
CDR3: CASSLLGAGTEAFF
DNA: TGTGCCAGCAGCTTACTGGGGGCGGGTACTGAAGCTTTCTTT

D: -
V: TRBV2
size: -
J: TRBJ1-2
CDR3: CATDQGGPDGYTF
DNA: TGTGCCACCGACCAGGGAGGCCCCGACGGCTACACCTTC

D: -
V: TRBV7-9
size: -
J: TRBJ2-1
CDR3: CASTPTIYSYNEQFF
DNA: TGTGCCAGCACCCCGACTATTTACTCCTACAATGAGCAGTTCTTC

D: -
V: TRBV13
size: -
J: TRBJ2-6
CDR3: CASSLYSTGANVLTF
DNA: TGTGCCAGCAGCCTATATTCTACCGGGGCCAACGTCCTGACTTTC

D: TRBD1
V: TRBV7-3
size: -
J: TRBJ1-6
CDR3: CASSLNHRGDANSPLHF
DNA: TGTGCCAGCAGCTTAAACCACAGGGGTGATGCTAATTCACCCCTCCACTTT

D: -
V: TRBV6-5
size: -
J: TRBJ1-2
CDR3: CASLWQGDGYTF
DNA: TGTGCCAGCCTCTGGCAGGGTGATGGCTACACCTTC

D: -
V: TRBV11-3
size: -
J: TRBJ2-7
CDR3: CASSYPWGPHEQYF
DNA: TGTGCCAGCAGCTACCCCTGGGGGCCCCACGAGCAGTACTTC

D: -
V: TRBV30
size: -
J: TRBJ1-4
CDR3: CAWGATNEKLFF
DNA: TGTGCCTGGGGTGCAACTAATGAAAAACTGTTTTTT

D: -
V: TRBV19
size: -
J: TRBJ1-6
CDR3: CASNGQSGDNSPLHF
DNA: TGTGCCAGTAATGGTCAGTCAGGGGATAATTCACCCCTCCACTTT

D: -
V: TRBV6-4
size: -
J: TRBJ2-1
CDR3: CASSAGTFNNEQFF
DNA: TGTGCCAGCAGTGCCGGGACTTTCAACAATGAGCAGTTCTTC